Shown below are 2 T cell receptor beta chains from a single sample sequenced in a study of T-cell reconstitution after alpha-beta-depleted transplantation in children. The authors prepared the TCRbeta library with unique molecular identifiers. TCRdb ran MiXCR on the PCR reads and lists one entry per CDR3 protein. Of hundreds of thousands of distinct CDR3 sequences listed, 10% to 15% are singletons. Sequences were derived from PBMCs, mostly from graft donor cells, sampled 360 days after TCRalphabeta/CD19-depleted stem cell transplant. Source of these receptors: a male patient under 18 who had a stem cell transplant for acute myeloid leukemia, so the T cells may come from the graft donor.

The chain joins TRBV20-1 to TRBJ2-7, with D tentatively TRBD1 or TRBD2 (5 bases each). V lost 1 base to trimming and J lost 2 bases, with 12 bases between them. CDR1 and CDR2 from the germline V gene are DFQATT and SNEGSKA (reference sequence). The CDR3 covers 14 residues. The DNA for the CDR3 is TGCAGTGCTAGAGGGGACGGATCCCCCTACGAGCAGTACTTC. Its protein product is CSARGDGSPYEQYF.

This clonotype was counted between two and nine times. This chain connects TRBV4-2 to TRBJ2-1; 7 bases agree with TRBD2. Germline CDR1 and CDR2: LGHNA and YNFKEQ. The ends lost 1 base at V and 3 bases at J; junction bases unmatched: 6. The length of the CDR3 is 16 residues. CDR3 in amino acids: CASSQVGEGLYNEQFF. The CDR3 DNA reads TGTGCCAGCAGCCAAGTGGGGGAGGGCCTCTACAATGAGCAGTTCTTC.